This T cell receptor (beta chain) was recorded in a study of cytomegalovirus exposure and HLA in healthy donors (TCRdb year 2017). As for the study more broadly: According to an earlier analysis of several hundred of the donors, some 180 million T cells yielded 120 million or so unique TCR beta sequences and about 300 Gb of sequence data. The later analysis used no new phenotypic data to find candidate immune exposures, relying instead on TCR beta sequences and their occurrence across donors. A later analysis re-analyzed previously published TCR beta repertoires from 550 to 700 donors and added high-resolution HLA genotyping to study TCR occurrence patterns. Among the roughly 430 genotyped donors, under 90% belonged to the genetic ancestry cluster associated with self-reported Caucasian donors. A separate validation cohort of roughly 130 different subjects was used in addition to the approximately 640-subject first cohort. All discovery cohort repertoires had been generated using a single sequencing platform. The T cell repertoires of several hundred subjects were profiled by immunosequencing and related to cytomegalovirus serostatus. Among about 400 genotyped donors of the cohort, an average of about 240,000 unique TCR beta nucleotide sequences was sequenced per donor, of which about 19% were non-productive. Donor age, sex, ethnicity and CMV serostatus were compiled together with the repertoire data. The study aimed to test whether signatures of past pathogen exposure could be identified by cataloging public T cell receptors. Approximately 300 gigabases of sequencing data and approximately 91 million unique TCR sequences made up an early release that covered several hundred HLA-typed donors. A later genetic analysis used genome-wide SNP genotypes for about 60% of the 666 donors, treating that subset as a discovery cohort. An earlier analysis of more than 450 of the donors used high-throughput TCR beta sequencing to judge whether each TCR beta V gene segment behaved as functional or pseudogenic. Four to six DR-DQ haplotypes were handled as single units for association and clustering, since linkage in the cohort was strong. Typing coverage varied by locus: about 620-630 donors for A, B, C, DRB1 and DQB1; under 550 for DQA1; approximately 570 for DPA1; 400 to 480 for DPB1. The study combined high-throughput TCR immunosequencing, statistical association of individual TCRs with disease status, and machine learning to predict cytomegalovirus infection status. HLA typing covered class I and class II loci at four-digit resolution. What the authors observed across the whole study: Most TCR sequences were seen in very few donors, while some public TCRs were found in many individuals. The 87-base-pair reads could not distinguish some IMGT-functional V segments, including TRBV6-2 and TRBV6-3, so those segments were excluded. HLA typing was unavailable for some donors at each locus, so association tests used only the typed subset. A further reported finding was that TCR beta sequences accurately predicted the HLA-A and HLA-B alleles for most subjects in the first cohort. Only TCR beta chains were sequenced in this cohort, and the absence of alpha or paired-chain data limited detectable features. Correlated functional status among segregating V segments might reflect linkage disequilibrium, but an unknown experimental factor could not be ruled out. It was suggested by the authors that the approach could potentially be generalized to other disease states and immunological phenotypes. Presence/absence analyses assumed roughly uniform sequencing depth across donors, an assumption that may not hold. The study listed 164 TCR beta chains as associated with cytomegalovirus. An association between a missense DCLRE1C variant and V-gene and J-gene trimming of TCR beta chains was found in a later genetic analysis and replicated in an independent cohort. According to a later analysis, most CMV-associated TCR beta chains appeared to be HLA-restricted, and the HLA associations seemed to be driven largely by CMV exposure. The earlier analysis of 587 of the donors excluded fewer than 20 rarely observed V segments, including chromosome 9 orphons, because counts were too low. A later analysis found that TCR association rates varied across HLA loci, with DRB1 alleles showing the most associated TCRs and HLA-C alleles the fewest. Assigning TCR associations to individual alleles was difficult when HLA alleles, especially DR and DQ, strongly co-occurred. Broadly in line with IMGT annotations, most TCR beta V segments showed up in productive rearrangements about 87% or about 30% of the time in an earlier analysis of roughly 590 of the donors. A cluster of highly shared sequence variants was judged likely to represent a technical artifact of the sequencing pipeline. The only immune exposure information available for the cohort was CMV serostatus. In vitro tests confirmed that a few of the cytomegalovirus-associated TCR beta chains recognize cytomegalovirus antigens. In a later genetic analysis, fewer N-insertions in productive TCRs were reported among donors in an Asian-associated ancestry cluster than the approximately 670-donor mean. Several of the top co-occurrence clusters appeared to be linked to parvovirus B19, influenza, CMV and Epstein-Barr virus, according to a later analysis. The classifier was reported to diagnose cytomegalovirus status with high specificity and sensitivity in both the original cohort and the validation cohort. A later analysis associated roughly 17,000 TCR beta sequences with specific HLA alleles at a false discovery rate of 0.05. In a later analysis, HLA-associated TCR beta chains showed more clonal expansion and lower generation probabilities than non-associated chains that were equally common.

The cohort comprised 670 or so healthy bone marrow donors. At the time of sampling, every cohort member was nominally healthy, though immune exposures that went unrecorded were likely present. The donor tested CMV seropositive and was one of the 289 seropositive cohort members. Every donor gave a peripheral blood sample, and the peripheral blood mononuclear cells from that sample were used for TCR beta sequencing. Genomic DNA was extracted from the blood cell samples with the Qiagen DNeasy Blood Extraction Kit. Based on the germline V gene (reference sequence), the CDR1 and CDR2 sequences are WNHNN and SYGVQD. Trimming accounts for 4 bases at V and 4 bases at J, while the number of junction bases matched to no gene is 3. The CDR3 covers 13 residues, taking in both the cysteine and the phenylalanine. Of the read, only the CDR3 DNA is kept; its 39 bases are in frame from base 1. In its sample, this clone was seen a few times. No cognate antigen has been identified for it. No clone much larger than this one lies a single base away; base qualities are absent.

The library was produced with the immunoSEQ multiplex PCR assay. A mixture of 60 forward primers for TCR Vbeta segments and 13 reverse primers for TCR Jbeta segments was used in the multiplex PCR. A multiplex PCR assay on genomic DNA amplified the CDR3 region of rearranged TCR beta genes. The amplified TCR beta libraries were sequenced on the Illumina HiSeq System as 87-base-pair reads. Per the original workflow: Across the 700 or so repertoires, a later analysis counted approximately 83 million unique TCR beta chains, around 11 million of which were shared by at least two donors. To remove PCR and sequencing errors, raw reads were error-corrected and collapsed into unique sequences using a nearest-neighbor algorithm that merged closely related sequences. V, D and J gene segments were assigned by aligning CDR3 sequences to IMGT reference sequences. For a sequence to be retained, a match of at least six nucleotides was required to both a V gene segment and a J gene segment. Rearrangements were called productive when the CDR3 lacked stop codons and stayed in frame with V and J; all others were non-productive. CDR3 was defined by IMGT convention, running from the second conserved V-encoded cysteine to the conserved J-encoded phenylalanine. Sequences without an unambiguous match to a single V gene segment were excluded from the earlier analysis of a few hundred of the donors. An earlier analysis of some 610 of the donors called V segments functional above 56.7% productive rearrangements and segregating when the between-donor standard deviation exceeded 5%. To diagnose cytomegalovirus status from the catalog of TCR beta chain sequences, a statistical classification framework was built. In a later analysis, TCR nucleotide sequences were compared against IMGT/GENE-DB human TR gene sequences so that V and J genes could be assigned. The TCRdist pipeline was used in a later analysis to assign CDR3 sequences and most-parsimonious VDJ recombination scenarios. In a later analysis, each TCR beta chain was defined by its CDR3 amino acid sequence together with its V-gene family, and reads lacking a unique V-gene family were excluded. A later analysis removed several hundred highly shared, low-generation-probability nucleotide sequences to deal with suspected cross-contamination and a sequencing artifact. A later analysis calculated a clonal expansion index for each public chain from normalized within-repertoire ranks of inferred template counts. Generation probabilities in a later analysis came from a VDJ recombination model fitted to out-of-frame rearrangements, and those results were checked against IGoR. A later analysis scored TCR-TCR, TCR-HLA and TCR-CMV co-occurrence with hypergeometric tests, applying a repertoire-size bias correction to TCR pairs. False discovery rates were estimated in a later analysis by permuting HLA or CMV assignments 20 times. In a later analysis, co-occurring TCRs were grouped using DBSCAN, with TCRdist sequence similarity added in when clustering inside HLA-allele-positive subsets. Repertoires with fewer than 30,000 or more than 120,000 public chains, plus five repertoires with anomalous nucleotide sharing, were excluded from co-occurrence clustering. What TCRdb holds here is the immuneACCESS table cut down to in-frame rearrangements. Part of the clones is not present; checked against another copy, under half of the missing clones reflect an unresolved V gene, and the others are unexplained. That table is the source of V, J and clone size, and D and trimming were worked out from the DNA. Here the sample has some 100,000 clones; about four fifths occur a single time. Approximately 3% of the sample lies in the top ten.

The receptor was isolated from a female donor in good health and CMV-seropositive. The specimen was PBMCs. This chain is built from TRBV10-1 and TRBJ2-7; 8 junctional bases match TRBD1. In nucleotide form, the sequence is TGCGCCAGCAGTGTAAACAGGGGGTACGAGCAGTACTTC. Its protein reads: CASSVNRGYEQYF.